These 5 T cell receptor beta chains were all obtained from the same sample, sequenced in a study of early T cells in non-severe SARS-CoV-2 infection. A single record per CDR3 protein comes from TCRdb applying MiXCR to the 5' RACE reads. The data hold approximately 50,000 distinct CDR3 sequences, with approximately 8.5% observed a single time. Sequenced input: whole blood. These receptors were taken from an adult who was a healthcare worker with PCR-confirmed SARS-CoV-2 infection or an uninfected control (not recorded which).

Only a few counts were recorded for this clonotype. The chain carries TRBV10-3 and TRBJ2-3, with 7 bases lining up with TRBD2. This CDR3 is built from 15 residues. The V segment lost 7 bases and the J segment 0 bases; nucleotides outside the gene matches: 7. In germline, CDR1 is ENHRY, CDR2 SYGVKD. The CDR3 region has the DNA TGTGCCATCAATAAAGCGGGACCTAGCACAGATACGCAGTATTTT. It encodes CAINKAGPSTDTQYF.

This clonotype was seen ten or more times. The CDR3 here is CASSLYSPGQGEANVLTF. CDR3 DNA sequence: TGTGCCAGCAGTCTTTATTCCCCTGGACAGGGTGAGGCCAACGTCCTGACTTTC. The gene calls are TRBV27 and TRBJ2-6; 8 bases agree with TRBD1. The CDR3 has 18 amino acids. The V gene's germline CDR1 is MNHEY and CDR2 SMNVEV (reference sequence). The V and J ends lost 5 bases and 6 bases, in that order; junction bases with no gene match: 15. The entire variable domain, with the rest obtained from reference TRBV27 and TRBJ2-6, is as follows: EAQVTQNPRYLITVTGKKLTVTCSQNMNHEYMSWYRQDPGLGLRQIYYSMNVEVTDKGDVPEGYKVSRKEKRNFPLILESPSPNQTSLYFCASSLYSPGQGEANVLTFGAGSRLTVL.

The rearrangement uses TRBV20-1 and TRBJ2-7, with no clear D. V lost 2 bases and J 3 bases, leaving 14 bases between the germline ends. Germline V gene sequence: CDR1 DFQATT, CDR2 SNEGSKA (reference sequence). The CDR3 is 14 amino acids. The CDR3 DNA sequence: TGCAGTGCTAGAATCCTGGCAGGCCTCTACGAGCAGTACTTC. Translated: CSARILAGLYEQYF.

A few counts support this clonotype. The rearrangement joins TRBV20-1 to TRBJ2-1; 12 bases agree with TRBD2. This CDR3 is built from 15 residues. Looked up from germline, CDR1 is DFQATT and CDR2 is SNEGSKA (reference sequence). Losses at the gene ends were 2 bases for V and 8 bases for J; bases not matched to a gene: 7. This CDR3 reads CSARPSGRAGDEQFF. The DNA for the CDR3 is TGCAGTGCTAGACCTAGCGGGAGGGCCGGGGATGAGCAGTTCTTC.

This chain joins TRBV18 and TRBJ2-5; TRBD1 agrees at 9 bases. Trimming removed 1 base from V and 2 bases from J; junction bases left unmatched: 2. Germline assignment: CDR1 KGHSH and CDR2 LQKENI. There are 15 residues in the CDR3. The chain's CDR3 is CASSPLTGGQETQYF. The CDR3 DNA follows: TGTGCCAGCTCACCACTGACAGGGGGACAAGAGACCCAGTACTTC.